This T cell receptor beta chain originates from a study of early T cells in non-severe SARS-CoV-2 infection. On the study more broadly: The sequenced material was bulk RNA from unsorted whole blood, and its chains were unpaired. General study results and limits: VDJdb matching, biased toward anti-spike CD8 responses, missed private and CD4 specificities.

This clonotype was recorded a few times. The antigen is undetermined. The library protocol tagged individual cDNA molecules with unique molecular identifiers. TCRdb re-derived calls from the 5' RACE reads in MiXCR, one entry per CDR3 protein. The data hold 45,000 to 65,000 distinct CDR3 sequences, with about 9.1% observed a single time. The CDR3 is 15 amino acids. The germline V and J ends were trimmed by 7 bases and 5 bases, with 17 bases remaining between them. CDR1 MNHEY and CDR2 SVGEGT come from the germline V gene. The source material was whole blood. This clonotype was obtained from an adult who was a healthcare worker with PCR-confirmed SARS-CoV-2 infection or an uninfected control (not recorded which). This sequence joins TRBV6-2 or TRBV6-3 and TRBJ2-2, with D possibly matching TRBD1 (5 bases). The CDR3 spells CASTKLTVRTGELFF. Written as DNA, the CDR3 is TGTGCCAGCACTAAGTTGACAGTCAGAACCGGGGAGCTGTTTTTT.